Below, 21 T cell receptor beta chains from the same sample are listed, as sequenced in a study of blood T cell repertoires in COVID-19. Profiling relied on immunoSEQ multiplex PCR, and the TCRdb table lists in-frame clones only, not all of them. In the table there are fewer than 25,000 clones, more than 90% of which are singletons. Sequenced input: peripheral blood. These TCRs come from a man between 65 and 85 years old with active COVID-19.

The V and J genes are TRBV20-1 and TRBJ1-2; no reliable D call. Trimming pared 6 bases from V and 4 bases from J, leaving 9 bases between. The CDR3 sequence is 11 residues long. The germline V gene encodes CDR1 DFQATT and CDR2 SNEGSKA (reference sequence). This CDR3 is CSALQSYGYTF. For the CDR3, the DNA is TGCAGTGCGCTACAGAGCTATGGCTACACCTTC.

This rearrangement joins TRBV27 to TRBJ2-1; the match to TRBD2 covers 12 bases. This CDR3 has 18 amino acids. V lost 5 bases to trimming and J lost 0 bases; unmatched junction nucleotides: 8. Germline V gene data show CDR1 as MNHEY and CDR2 as SMNVEV (reference sequence). The CDR3 protein is CASSPHTTSGSSYNEQFF. CDR3 DNA sequence: TGTGCCAGCAGTCCCCATACGACTAGCGGGAGCTCCTACAATGAGCAGTTCTTC.

This chain links TRBV11-3 with TRBJ2-3; perhaps TRBD2 as D (6 bases). V was shortened by 2 bases and J by 4 bases, with 10 bases between the two germline ends. Germline values: CDR1 SGHNT, CDR2 YENEEA. There are 14 residues in the CDR3. CDR3 coding DNA: TGTGCCAGCAGCTTAAGGCGGGACTCAGATACGCAGTATTTT. Its translation is CASSLRRDSDTQYF.

The J gene is TRBJ1-2, the V gene TRBV28; 10 bases match TRBD1. Losses at the gene ends were 8 bases for V and 2 bases for J; bases not matched to a gene: 2. CDR3 length equals 13 residues. Per the germline V gene, CDR1 is MDHEN and CDR2 is SYDVKM. The CDR3 protein is CASDRGPNYGYTF. DNA for the CDR3: TGTGCCAGCGACAGGGGGCCCAACTATGGCTACACCTTC.

The V call is TRBV28, the J call TRBJ2-2; D may be TRBD2 (6 bases). The CDR3 totals 14 residues. V lost 9 bases and J 2 bases, leaving 13 bases between the germline ends. Germline V gene sequence: CDR1 MDHEN, CDR2 SYDVKM. CDR3 sequence (DNA): TGTGCCAGTTCTGTGGGAGGAAACACCGGGGAGCTGTTTTTT. Residues: CASSVGGNTGELFF.

The rearrangement uses TRBV6-2 or TRBV6-3 and TRBJ1-2; 8 bases fit TRBD1. V gave up 2 bases and J gave up 7 bases; unmatched junction bases: 6. The CDR3 has 14 residues. From germline, CDR1 is MNHEY and CDR2 SVGEGT. CDR3 in amino acids: CASSYRGTGSGYTF. The CDR3 DNA is TGTGCCAGCAGTTACCGAGGGACAGGCAGTGGCTACACCTTC.

V usage is TRBV6-6 and J usage is TRBJ2-2; 11 nucleotides agree with TRBD2. Trimming at V came to 7 bases and at J to 8 bases, leaving 3 bases not matched to a gene. This CDR3 has 13 amino acids. Germline lookup yields CDR1 MNHNY and CDR2 SVGAGI (reference sequence). The CDR3 coding sequence is TGTGCCAGCACTATAGCGGGAGGGGGGGAGCTGTTTTTT. It is translated as CASTIAGGGELFF.

CDR3 sequence reads: CASSSSGQGQDGYTF. CDR3 nucleotide sequence: TGCGCCAGCAGCTCTTCGGGACAGGGACAGGATGGCTACACCTTC. V and J are TRBV5-1 and TRBJ1-2, with 9 bases fitting TRBD1. The germline V gene encodes CDR1 SGHRS and CDR2 YFSETQ. The ends lost 3 bases at V and 6 bases at J; junction bases unmatched: 9. The length of the CDR3 is 15 residues.

This chain links TRBV23-1 with TRBJ2-3, with no clear D. TRBV23-1 is an open reading frame, and its role is uncertain. CDR3 length equals 17 residues. The V gene lost 4 bases and the J gene lost 1 base, with 18 bases spanning the gap. DNA for the CDR3: TGCGCCAGCAGTCCTTCGAACGAGGCCGAGGGCACAGATACGCAGTATTTT. Translating it yields CASSPSNEAEGTDTQYF.

CDR3 coding DNA: TGTGCCAGCAGCTCCGGGGCCGGGGAGCTGTTTTTT. Translation gives CASSSGAGELFF. This chain connects TRBV5-5 to TRBJ2-2; possibly TRBD2 for D (5 bases). V was shortened by 3 bases and J by 6 bases, with 6 bases between the two germline ends. The CDR3 covers 12 residues. Germline CDR1 SGHKS, CDR2 YYEKEE (reference sequence).

By share of the sample, this clone is medium-sized (0.01 to 0.1%). The J gene is TRBJ2-7, the V gene TRBV6-5, with a tentative D call TRBD1 (6 bases). CDR3 length equals 11 residues. Germline CDR1 and CDR2: MNHEY and SVGAGI. The germline V and J ends were trimmed by 2 bases and 8 bases, with 7 bases remaining between them. The CDR3 loop reads CASSYQGKQYF. The CDR3 bases are TGTGCCAGCAGTTACCAGGGGAAGCAGTACTTC.

The rearrangement links TRBV29-1 to TRBJ1-2, with a possible D match to TRBD1 (5 bases). The CDR3 covers 13 residues. V was cut by 1 base and J by 8 bases, with 14 bases left in between. The germline gives CDR1 SQVTM, CDR2 ANQGSEA. The CDR3 loop reads CSVEGSRGGGYTF. CDR3 in DNA: TGCAGCGTTGAAGGCTCGCGGGGCGGCGGCTACACCTTC.

V usage is TRBV10-3 and J usage is TRBJ2-7; 9 positions match TRBD1. Germline CDR1 is ENHRY and CDR2 is SYGVKD. The CDR3 consists of 16 residues. The V gene end was trimmed by 2 bases and the J gene end by 0 bases; junction bases not matched to a gene: 5. CDR3 sequence (DNA): TGTGCCATCAGTGAGCGAAAGGGACAGGGCTCCTACGAGCAGTACTTC. Its translation is CAISERKGQGSYEQYF.

The chain recombines TRBV5-1 with TRBJ1-2; TRBD1 agrees at 9 bases. The V and J ends lost 0 bases and 8 bases, in that order; junction bases with no gene match: 5. Per the germline V gene, CDR1 is SGHRS and CDR2 is YFSETQ. The CDR3 length is 14 residues. The CDR3, as DNA: TGCGCCAGCAGCTTGGACACAGGGGGCAGGGGCTACACCTTC. Translation gives CASSLDTGGRGYTF.

The rearrangement uses TRBV5-1 and TRBJ2-3, with a possible D match to TRBD1 (5 bases). The length of the CDR3 is 15 residues. Germline lookup yields CDR1 SGHRS and CDR2 YFSETQ. V was trimmed by 2 bases and J by 1 base, leaving 11 bases between them. The CDR3 spells CASSFTGLGTDTQYF. The CDR3 coding sequence is TGCGCCAGCAGCTTTACAGGCCTTGGCACAGATACGCAGTATTTT.

The V and J genes are TRBV15 and TRBJ2-3, with 7 bases aligning to TRBD1. This CDR3 spans 15 amino acids. The germline CDR1 and CDR2 sequences are LNHNV and YYDKDF (reference sequence). Trimming at V came to 3 bases and at J to 0 bases, leaving 3 bases not matched to a gene. As DNA, the CDR3 is TGTGCCACCAGCAGTGGACAGGTTAGCACAGATACGCAGTATTTT. It is translated as CATSSGQVSTDTQYF.

This clone was detected only once. The chain joins TRBV11-2 to TRBJ2-7; 8 nucleotides agree with TRBD2. V was clipped by 1 base and J by 5 bases; unmatched bases: 7. The CDR3 length is 15 residues. Germline-derived CDR1 and CDR2 are SGHAT and FQNNGV. The CDR3 spells CASSLVPSGSHEQYF. CDR3 nucleotides: TGTGCCAGCAGCTTAGTACCTAGCGGGTCCCACGAGCAGTACTTC.

The chain uses TRBV7-8 and TRBJ2-7; possibly TRBD1 for D (6 bases). The CDR3 sequence is 15 residues long. In germline, CDR1 is SGHVS, CDR2 FQNEAQ. V shed 1 base and J shed 4 bases, with 14 bases lying between them. The CDR3: CASSLELGGGYEQYF. CDR3 coding DNA: TGTGCCAGCAGCTTAGAGCTAGGGGGTGGGTACGAGCAGTACTTC. The full variable domain, its missing parts supplied by reference TRBV7-8 and TRBJ2-7, is GAGVSQSPRYKVAKRGQDVALRCDPISGHVSLFWYQQALGQGPEFLTYFQNEAQLDKSGLPSDRFFAERPEGSVSTLKIQRTQQEDSAVYLCASSLELGGGYEQYFGPGTRLTVT.

CDR3 in DNA: TGTGCCAGCAGCTTTACAGGGGACACTGAAGCTTTCTTT. It is translated as CASSFTGDTEAFF. The chain uses TRBV7-8 and TRBJ1-1; 7 positions agree with TRBD1. This CDR3 comprises 13 residues. Germline CDR1 and CDR2: SGHVS and FQNEAQ. V lost 3 bases, J lost 3 bases, and 1 base stayed unmatched.

This clone was counted once. CDR3 in amino acids: CASSDGTGGLYGYTF. For the CDR3, the DNA is TGCGCCAGCAGCGACGGGACAGGGGGCCTCTATGGCTACACCTTC. The V and J genes are TRBV4-3 and TRBJ1-2; 12 nucleotides match TRBD1. In germline, CDR1 is LGHNA, CDR2 YSLEER. V shed 5 bases, J shed 4 bases, and the junction held 5 bases outside the gene matches. CDR3 size: 15 residues.

This clone was seen a few times. The chain joins TRBV4-2 to TRBJ2-5; 8 bases match TRBD2. CDR1 is LGHNA and CDR2 is YNFKEQ in the germline V gene. V lost 0 bases and J lost 1; bases outside the gene matches: 10. This CDR3 has 18 residues. For the CDR3, the DNA is TGTGCCAGCAGCCAAGAGAGGGGACTAGGGACCCCCCAAGAGACCCAGTACTTC. Its translation: CASSQERGLGTPQETQYF.